This T cell receptor (beta chain) was identified during a study of shared clonotypes between healthy human individuals. Overall study context: CD4 naive and memory got three plates each, CD8 naive two, CD8 memory one.

Among the donors, all were Caucasian adults who lived in Nashville, Tennessee. Germline CDR1 LNHDA, CDR2 SQIVND (reference sequence). The CDR3 is 12 amino acids. This clone has just one count. As yet, its antigen is unknown. An end of the junction does not agree with germline; a read error may underlie this. Produced via immunoSEQ multiplex PCR; TCRdb's table is partial and in-frame only. This sample carries under 600,000 clones, about 96% of them seen once, and the ten largest clones take 0.055% to 0.075%. Regarding the study as a whole: Naive CD4 clonotypes overlapped across several donors at around 4.8%. Though the depth was large, rarefaction showed that sorted-subset sequencing was incomplete.

This clonotype was obtained from a woman under 40 in good health. The chain carries TRBV19 and TRBJ1-2; the D gene is possibly TRBD1 (5 bases). Sequenced input: naive CD4+ T cells sorted from blood. Subset defined: CD45RA+ positively selected. As DNA, the CDR3 is TGTGCCAGTAGAAACCGGGACTCGACTACCTTTTTC. Protein: CASRNRDSTTFF.